A selection of T cell receptor beta chains follows, all from one sample in a study of cytomegalovirus exposure and HLA in healthy donors. Repertoires were generated with immunoSEQ multiplex PCR, while TCRdb's copy carries only in-frame clones and drops some. Of roughly 80,000 clones in the sample, 67% were seen once. Specimen: PBMCs. The receptors were gathered from a woman in her 50s in good health and CMV-seropositive. Each CDR3 is given with its conserved first and last residue. The D gene is left open where the match is weak. The size field is filled for only some rows; it gives once, few, many or a size class.

V,J,D,size,DNA,CDR3
TRBV2,TRBJ2-3,TRBD2,NA,TGTGCCAGCAGTGAAGGCGCAAGCGGGGGGGTCACAGATACGCAGTATTTT,CASSEGASGGVTDTQYF
TRBV21-1,TRBJ1-5,NA,NA,TGTGCCAGCAGCAAAGAGAGCACCGGGACAGCGAGCAATCAGCCCCAGCATTTT,CASSKESTGTASNQPQHF
TRBV6-1,TRBJ1-5,NA,NA,TGTGCCAGCAACCCTTCGGATCAGCCCCAGCATTTT,CASNPSDQPQHF
TRBV10-3,TRBJ1-4,NA,NA,TGTGCCATCAGCGGGGCCCGGGAGGGAGGAAAACTGTTTTTT,CAISGAREGGKLFF
TRBV7-2,TRBJ2-1,TRBD2,NA,TGTGCCAGCAGCTTAGTTTTGGGACTAGCGGACTACAATGAGCAGTTCTTC,CASSLVLGLADYNEQFF
TRBV6-4,TRBJ1-1,NA,few,TGTGCCAGCAGCTCGGAAACAGGGAGGGACACTGAAGCTTTCTTT,CASSSETGRDTEAFF
TRBV5-1,TRBJ1-1,NA,NA,TGCGCCAGCAGCGACCCCTTTGGGGGGGGAAACACTGAAGCTTTCTTT,CASSDPFGGGNTEAFF
TRBV11-2,TRBJ1-4,NA,NA,TGTGCCAGCAGCCTGCCGGGTCCATGGGAAAAACTGTTTTTT,CASSLPGPWEKLFF
TRBV4-1,TRBJ2-1,NA,few,TGCGCCAGCAGCTCGGAGTACAATGAGCAGTTCTTC,CASSSEYNEQFF
TRBV4-2,TRBJ1-6,NA,NA,TGTGCCAGCAGCCAAGGAGCAAACGATAATTCACCCCTCCACTTT,CASSQGANDNSPLHF
TRBV6-5,TRBJ1-6,NA,once,TGTGCCAGCAGTCAAAGGGGGAATTCACCCCTCCACTTT,CASSQRGNSPLHF
TRBV29-1,TRBJ2-7,TRBD1,once,TGCAGCGTAAACAGGGGACAGCGGCCCTACGAGCAGTACTTC,CSVNRGQRPYEQYF
TRBV19,TRBJ1-1,NA,NA,TGTGCCAGTAGTATCCGACAGCCGTGGCCCACTGAAGCTTTCTTT,CASSIRQPWPTEAFF
TRBV10-3,TRBJ1-2,NA,NA,TGTGCCATCAGTGACAGGGAGGGCTATGGCTACACCTTC,CAISDREGYGYTF
TRBV20-1,TRBJ1-1,NA,NA,TGCAGTGCTACACCGGGAGGCGAAGCTTTCTTT,CSATPGGEAFF
TRBV7-2,TRBJ1-4,NA,NA,TGTGCCAGCAGCTCCGAGATTTCTAATGAAAAACTGTTTTTT,CASSSEISNEKLFF
TRBV25-1,TRBJ2-5,TRBD1,NA,TGTGCCAGCAGTGAAGGAAGGACAGGGGGCCAAGAGACCCAGTACTTC,CASSEGRTGGQETQYF
TRBV7-2,TRBJ2-3,TRBD2,once,TGTGCCAGCAGCCCCTGGACTAGCGGGGGCACAGATACGCAGTATTTT,CASSPWTSGGTDTQYF
TRBV6-1,TRBJ1-6,TRBD1,NA,TGTGCCAGCAGTGATATGACAGGGATTAATTCACCCCTCCACTTT,CASSDMTGINSPLHF
TRBV11-3,TRBJ2-5,TRBD1,few,TGTGCCAGCAGCGGGGGACAGCTGGAGACCCAGTACTTC,CASSGGQLETQYF
TRBV9,TRBJ1-4,TRBD1,once,TGTGCCAGCAGCCCTTACGAAGGGGGCGTTGAAAAACTGTTTTTT,CASSPYEGGVEKLFF
TRBV27,TRBJ2-1,NA,NA,TGTGCCAGCAGTTCGGGCGGGGCAGACCTCGATGAGCAGTTCTTC,CASSSGGADLDEQFF
TRBV5-4,TRBJ2-3,TRBD2,NA,TGTGCCAGCAGACTGACTAGCGGGGGGGCGGATACGCAGTATTTT,CASRLTSGGADTQYF
TRBV10-3,TRBJ1-1,TRBD1,NA,TGTGCCACCTACTACGACAGGGCCACTGAAGCTTTCTTT,CATYYDRATEAFF
TRBV5-3,TRBJ1-2,NA,NA,TGTGCCAGAAGCTTGCACCGGGACAAGTGGTTTTACACCTTC,CARSLHRDKWFYTF
TRBV21-1,TRBJ2-7,NA,NA,TGTGCCATGATACAGGGGGGTCCCTCCTACGAGCAGTACTTC,CAMIQGGPSYEQYF
TRBV7-9,TRBJ2-1,NA,NA,TGTGCCAGCAGCTTATTATCCAATGAGCAGTTCTTC,CASSLLSNEQFF
TRBV19,TRBJ1-5,NA,NA,TGTGCCAGTAGTCACCTTGACGACAGTCAGCCCCAGCATTTT,CASSHLDDSQPQHF
TRBV7-3,TRBJ2-1,TRBD2,once,TGTGCCAGCAGCTTAGGGCCTAGCGGGGGGGCAAGGGATGAGCAGTTCTTC,CASSLGPSGGARDEQFF
TRBV11-2,TRBJ2-6,NA,NA,TGTGCCAGCAGCCCACAGGGAAACGCGGCGGGCTCTGGGGCCAACGTCCTGACTTTC,CASSPQGNAAGSGANVLTF
TRBV18,TRBJ1-5,TRBD1,once,TGTGCCAGCTCACCCGGGACAGGGACCCAGCCCCAGCATTTT,CASSPGTGTQPQHF
TRBV5-6,TRBJ2-1,TRBD2,NA,TGTGCCAGCAGCCCCCGGACTAGTCGGGTTATCTTC,CASSPRTSRVIF
TRBV18,TRBJ1-5,NA,NA,TGTGCCAGCTCACCAGGGGAGGCTCAGCCCCAGCATTTT,CASSPGEAQPQHF
TRBV5-1,TRBJ2-1,TRBD1,once,TGCGCCAGCAGCCCGGGACAGGGGGCGAATGAGCAGTTCTTC,CASSPGQGANEQFF
TRBV5-1,TRBJ2-3,NA,few,TGCGCCAGCAGCTTGGAATTAACCTCGGCAGATACGCAGTATTTT,CASSLELTSADTQYF
TRBV5-1,TRBJ2-5,NA,few,TGCGCCAGCAGCTCACAAGAGACCCAGTACTTC,CASSSQETQYF
TRBV14,TRBJ1-1,TRBD1,NA,TGTGCCAGCAGCCGCGAGGCAGGGGGGTACACTGAAGCTTTCTTT,CASSREAGGYTEAFF
TRBV6-6,TRBJ1-4,TRBD1,NA,TGTGTCAGCAGTTACGGACAGGGTCCAAATGAAAAACTGTTTTTT,CVSSYGQGPNEKLFF
TRBV30,TRBJ1-1,NA,NA,TGTGCCTGGAGTTCAAACAGGCAAGCTTTCTTT,CAWSSNRQAFF
TRBV6-1,TRBJ2-7,NA,few,TGTGCCAGCAGCCCCGAGGGTTTGTACGAGCAGTACTTC,CASSPEGLYEQYF
TRBV12-2,TRBJ2-3,NA,few,TGTGCAAGTCGCTTTTACAGGGCAGGGAAAAAGCCCTCTAGCACAGATACGCAGTATTTT,CASRFYRAGKKPSSTDTQYF
TRBV7-9,TRBJ1-2,NA,few,TGTGCCAGCAGCCAGGACAGTAACTATGGCTACACCTTC,CASSQDSNYGYTF
TRBV7-7,TRBJ2-5,NA,NA,TGTGCTAGCAGCTTAGAGATCATACAGCACCTAAACCAAGAGACCCAGTACTTC,CASSLEIIQHLNQETQYF
TRBV18,TRBJ2-7,NA,NA,TGTGCCAGCTCACCTTCCGACAGTCCGCGTGCTTACGAGCAGTACTTC,CASSPSDSPRAYEQYF
TRBV7-6,TRBJ2-5,NA,once,TGTGCCAGCAGCTTTATATCAGGGGAGACCCAGTACTTC,CASSFISGETQYF
TRBV6-5,TRBJ1-3,NA,NA,TGTGCCAGCAAGGGGTTCTCTGGAAACACCATATATTTT,CASKGFSGNTIYF
TRBV2,TRBJ2-5,TRBD1,NA,TGTGCCAGCAGTGGATGGACAGGGGTCGAAGAGACCCAGTACTTC,CASSGWTGVEETQYF
TRBV7-2,TRBJ2-2,TRBD1,few,TGTGCCAGCAGCTTTCCAGGGGGCGGGGGGGAGCTGTTTTTT,CASSFPGGGGELFF
TRBV27,TRBJ2-3,TRBD2,NA,TGTGCCAGCAGTAAAGAAGCGGGGACCACAGATACGCAGTATTTT,CASSKEAGTTDTQYF
TRBV6-4,TRBJ1-5,TRBD1,NA,TGTGCCAGCAGTATGGACAGGAATCAGCCCCAGCATTTT,CASSMDRNQPQHF
TRBV19,TRBJ1-5,NA,few,TGTGCCAGTAGGACAGACGGATATCAGCCCCAGCATTTT,CASRTDGYQPQHF